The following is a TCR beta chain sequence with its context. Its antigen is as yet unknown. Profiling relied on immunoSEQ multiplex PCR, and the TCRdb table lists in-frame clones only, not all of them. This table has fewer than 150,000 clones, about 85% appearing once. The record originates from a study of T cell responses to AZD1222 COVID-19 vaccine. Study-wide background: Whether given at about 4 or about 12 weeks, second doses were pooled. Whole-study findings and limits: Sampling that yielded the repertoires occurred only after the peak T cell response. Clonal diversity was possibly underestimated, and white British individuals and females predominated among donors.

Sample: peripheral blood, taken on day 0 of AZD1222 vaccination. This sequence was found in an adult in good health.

The CDR3 here is CASSLSFRDRGRSNYGYTF. The DNA of the CDR3 is TGTGCCAGCAGTCTTTCATTCCGGGACAGGGGACGTAGCAACTATGGCTACACCTTC. This chain links TRBV6-6 with TRBJ1-2; 10 bases are shared with TRBD1. Unmatched junction bases numbered 17, after V lost 5 bases and J lost 2 bases. This CDR3 region has 19 residues. CDR1 and CDR2 from the germline V gene are MNHNY and SVGAGI (reference sequence).